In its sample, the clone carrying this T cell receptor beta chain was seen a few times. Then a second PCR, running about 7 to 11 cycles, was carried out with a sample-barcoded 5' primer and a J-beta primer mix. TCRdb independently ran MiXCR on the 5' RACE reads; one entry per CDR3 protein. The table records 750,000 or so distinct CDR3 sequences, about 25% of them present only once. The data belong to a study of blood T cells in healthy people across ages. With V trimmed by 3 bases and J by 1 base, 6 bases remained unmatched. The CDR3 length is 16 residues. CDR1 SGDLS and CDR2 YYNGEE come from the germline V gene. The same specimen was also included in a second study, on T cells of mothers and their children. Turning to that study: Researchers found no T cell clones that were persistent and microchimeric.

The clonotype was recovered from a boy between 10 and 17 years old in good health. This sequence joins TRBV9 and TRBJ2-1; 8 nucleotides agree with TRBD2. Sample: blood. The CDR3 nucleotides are TGTGCCAGCAGCGGCAGAGCGGGAGAGTCCTACAATGAGCAGTTCTTC. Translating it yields CASSGRAGESYNEQFF.